This is a list of T cell receptor beta chains from one sample in a study of monozygotic twins with inflammatory bowel disease. TCRdb re-analyzed the 5' RACE reads; it lists each CDR3 protein once, without DNA. The listing contains some 160,000 distinct CDR3 sequences. Source material: blood. The source is a human donor with ulcerative colitis or Crohn's disease, or a healthy co-twin of an affected twin (not recorded which). Each CDR3 is given with its conserved first and last residue. Fields, in order: V gene, J gene, CDR3 protein.

V: TRBV20-1; J: TRBJ2-3; CDR3: CSATAGGGTDTQYF
V: TRBV6-5; J: TRBJ2-7; CDR3: CASSYDVDAYEQYF
V: TRBV7-8; J: TRBJ1-1; CDR3: CASSPSGETNTEAFF
V: TRBV29-1; J: TRBJ1-2; CDR3: CSVEEYVTSKHYGYTF
V: TRBV10-3; J: TRBJ1-6; CDR3: CAITPDRGNSPLHF
V: TRBV20-1; J: TRBJ2-1; CDR3: CSAIQAGDLYNEQFF
V: TRBV5-1; J: TRBJ2-5; CDR3: CASSLVLAGKYQETQYF
V: TRBV28; J: TRBJ2-1; CDR3: CASTPAPGWGTYNEQFF
V: TRBV5-1; J: TRBJ1-1; CDR3: CASSFLDRGDEAFF
V: TRBV18; J: TRBJ2-7; CDR3: CASSPQASGAYEQYF
V: TRBV5-4; J: TRBJ2-3; CDR3: CASSFPQGGRAQYF
V: TRBV20-1; J: TRBJ2-3; CDR3: CSASAIDTQYF
V: TRBV29-1; J: TRBJ1-1; CDR3: CSVAPKLRRDEAFF
V: TRBV7-6; J: TRBJ1-2; CDR3: CASSNRGGYGYTF
V: TRBV20-1; J: TRBJ2-7; CDR3: CSAITGTSGNEQYF
V: TRBV10-3; J: TRBJ2-7; CDR3: CAISESPGTSYEQYF
V: TRBV6-6; J: TRBJ1-4; CDR3: CASSYGTENEKLFF
V: TRBV7-9; J: TRBJ2-3; CDR3: CASSLGRESPADTQYF
V: TRBV30; J: TRBJ1-5; CDR3: CAWSVPSTGYQPQHF
V: TRBV5-1; J: TRBJ2-1; CDR3: CASSLPGFDEQFF
V: TRBV12-3/TRBV12-4; J: TRBJ2-4; CDR3: CASRSHRQGNSQYF
V: TRBV5-1; J: TRBJ1-6; CDR3: CASSSGTGLGRGSPLHF
V: TRBV7-9; J: TRBJ2-4; CDR3: CASSLLPGGAKNMQYF
V: TRBV6-6; J: TRBJ2-7; CDR3: CASSYYSYEQYF
V: TRBV19; J: TRBJ2-3; CDR3: CASTHREGGTDTQYF
V: TRBV6-5; J: TRBJ2-7; CDR3: CASSNPGLSGRYEQYF
V: TRBV10-3; J: TRBJ1-1; CDR3: CAISGQGVSSEAFF
V: TRBV29-1; J: TRBJ1-1; CDR3: CSARSGPEAFF
V: TRBV28; J: TRBJ1-3; CDR3: CASSPRGTPGNTIYF
V: TRBV20-1; J: TRBJ2-7; CDR3: CSGRGPTYEQYF
V: TRBV12-3/TRBV12-4; J: TRBJ1-5; CDR3: CTSSYRRGQPQHF
V: TRBV19; J: TRBJ1-6; CDR3: CASSIGGSPLHF
V: TRBV7-6; J: TRBJ2-7; CDR3: CASSGQGKSEQYF
V: TRBV5-1; J: TRBJ1-5; CDR3: CASSGGDNQPQHF
V: TRBV9; J: TRBJ2-1; CDR3: CASSVGVGGFNEQFF
V: TRBV29-1; J: TRBJ2-2; CDR3: CSVRRENGELFF
V: TRBV27; J: TRBJ2-1; CDR3: CASTRQDNEQFF
V: TRBV27; J: TRBJ2-5; CDR3: CASSFDSFQETQYF
V: TRBV5-4; J: TRBJ1-2; CDR3: CASSLGRRPNYGYTF
V: TRBV10-3; J: TRBJ1-2; CDR3: CAISGDPDRSGTNYGYTF
V: TRBV5-6; J: TRBJ2-1; CDR3: CASSLGFSGGTAQFF
V: TRBV20-1; J: TRBJ2-7; CDR3: CSARKSGGGMNEQYF
V: TRBV30; J: TRBJ2-4; CDR3: CACNLRGDIQYF
V: TRBV5-1; J: TRBJ1-6; CDR3: CASSLEGRASNSPLHF
V: TRBV4-1; J: TRBJ2-7; CDR3: CASSPALAVQAYEQYF
V: TRBV28; J: TRBJ1-5; CDR3: CASSLRGGDIGNQPQHF
V: TRBV7-9; J: TRBJ2-7; CDR3: CASSSGQDSYEQYF
V: TRBV10-2; J: TRBJ2-5; CDR3: CASSVRTSGMYQETQYF
V: TRBV20-1; J: TRBJ1-2; CDR3: CSAKGMDGYTF
V: TRBV28; J: TRBJ1-3; CDR3: CASSTPPFDGRNTIYF
V: TRBV24-1; J: TRBJ2-2; CDR3: CATSDRGARELFF
V: TRBV20-1; J: TRBJ2-5; CDR3: CSATGTSGGQPQETQYF
V: TRBV7-9; J: TRBJ1-1; CDR3: CASSRPEGKEAFF
V: TRBV30; J: TRBJ1-6; CDR3: CAWSVPGGGSPLHF
V: TRBV6-1; J: TRBJ1-4; CDR3: CASSRIRSTRKLFF
V: TRBV7-3; J: TRBJ2-1; CDR3: CASSLMALDDEQFF
V: TRBV3-1; J: TRBJ2-7; CDR3: CASSQAPRQEQYF
V: TRBV12-3/TRBV12-4; J: TRBJ2-2; CDR3: CASSLEGAGTGELFF
V: TRBV20-1; J: TRBJ1-4; CDR3: CSAIPPGRVDEKLFF